This passage covers 24 T cell receptor beta chains from one sample sequenced in a study of blood T cell repertoires in COVID-19. Here immunoSEQ multiplex PCR was the method, and the copy in TCRdb shows in-frame clones only, minus some. The sample includes 37,000 or so clones, approximately 91% of them seen just once. Sequenced: peripheral blood. The source is a man in his 60s with active COVID-19.

This chain uses TRBV18 with TRBJ1-5; a possible D gene is TRBD1 (6 bases). CDR1 and CDR2 from the germline V gene are KGHSH and LQKENI. CDR3 size: 15 residues. Trimming removed 0 bases at V and 3 bases at J, with 9 bases between. The CDR3 DNA reads as TGTGCCAGCTCACCACCTGGGGGCTTCAATCAGCCCCAGCATTTT. It codes for CASSPPGGFNQPQHF.

This clone was seen only once. The rearrangement joins TRBV2 to TRBJ1-1; a weak D match, TRBD1 (6 bases). V dropped 8 bases and J dropped 3 bases, with 16 bases sitting between them. The CDR3 has 14 residues. Germline V gives CDR1 SNHLY, CDR2 FYNNEI. CDR3 sequence (DNA): TGTGCCAGCGGGGACACATTAGTGGACACTGAAGCTTTCTTT. Protein sequence: CASGDTLVDTEAFF.

V gene TRBV7-8 combines with J gene TRBJ1-1, with 8 bases aligning to TRBD1. Trimming cost V 2 bases and J 6 bases; bases outside gene matches: 14. The CDR3 totals 17 residues. Germline CDR1 reads SGHVS; CDR2 reads FQNEAQ. The CDR3 here is CASSLITQGASGAEAFF. CDR3 DNA: TGTGCCAGCAGCTTAATTACTCAGGGGGCATCTGGGGCTGAAGCTTTCTTT.

This clone was picked up one time. V gene TRBV3-1 (or the pseudogene TRBV3-2) combines with J gene TRBJ2-1, with 11 nucleotides matching TRBD2. Germline CDR1 reads LGHDT; CDR2 reads YNNKEL (reference sequence). With V trimmed by 4 bases and J by 7 bases, 6 bases remained unmatched. This CDR3 has 15 residues. CDR3 protein: CASSLTSGIENEQFF. The CDR3 DNA sequence: TGTGCCAGCAGCCTGACTAGCGGGATAGAGAATGAGCAGTTCTTC.

The J gene is TRBJ1-2, the V gene TRBV7-6; D might be TRBD1 (5 bases). Germline assignment: CDR1 SGHVS and CDR2 FNYEAQ. The V and J ends lost 4 bases and 4 bases respectively, with 16 bases between them. This CDR3 contains 15 residues. The CDR3 DNA is TGTGCCAGCAGCTCCTCCAGCGGCGGGACCTATGGCTACACCTTC. Its translation: CASSSSSGGTYGYTF.

The chain uses TRBV4-1 and TRBJ2-5; TRBD2 might be the D (7 bases). The CDR3 is 14 amino acids. Between the trimmed V and J ends, which lost 8 bases and 2 bases, there was a span of 15 bases. Per the germline V gene, CDR1 is MGHRA and CDR2 is YSYEKL. The CDR3 sequence is CASGRGGGQETQYF. The CDR3 DNA reads as TGCGCCAGCGGGCGAGGGGGGGGGCAAGAGACCCAGTACTTC.

V gene TRBV4-1 combines with J gene TRBJ1-2, with TRBD1 identical over 9 bases. CDR3 size: 14 residues. The V and J ends lost 7 bases and 4 bases, in that order; junction bases with no gene match: 7. The germline CDR1 and CDR2 sequences are MGHRA and YSYEKL. The CDR3 loop reads CASTRDRASYGYTF. CDR3 DNA sequence: TGCGCCAGCACCCGGGACAGGGCGTCCTATGGCTACACCTTC.

The chain combines TRBV3-1 (or the pseudogene TRBV3-2) with TRBJ1-2; no clear D gene. Trimming took 6 bases from V and 3 from J, leaving 11 bases between them. CDR3 length equals 13 residues. CDR1 is LGHDT and CDR2 is YNNKEL in the germline V gene (reference sequence). The CDR3 DNA follows: TGTGCCAGCAGAGACCCGGGAGACTATGGCTACACCTTC. The encoded protein is CASRDPGDYGYTF.

This clone has a single count. This sequence joins TRBV5-8 and TRBJ2-1, with unresolved D. V was pared by 1 base and J by 5 bases, with 13 bases between. Germline CDR1 reads SGHTS; CDR2 reads YDEGEE. CDR3 size: 15 residues. CDR3 in amino acids: CASSLQFAADNEQFF. DNA for the CDR3: TGTGCCAGCAGCTTGCAATTTGCGGCCGACAATGAGCAGTTCTTC.

The V call is TRBV5-1, the J call TRBJ1-4; 9 bases align to TRBD1. Germline V gene lookup returns CDR1 SGHRS and CDR2 YFSETQ. CDR3 length: 16 amino acids. Losses at the gene ends were 4 bases for V and 4 bases for J; bases not matched to a gene: 8. The CDR3 loop reads CASSGDPTGGNEKLFF. The CDR3 region has the DNA TGCGCCAGCAGCGGCGATCCGACAGGGGGTAATGAAAAACTGTTTTTT.

The chain is built from TRBV2 and TRBJ2-3, with 9 bases fitting TRBD2. In germline, CDR1 is SNHLY, CDR2 FYNNEI. The CDR3 is made up of 15 amino acids. The ends lost 7 bases at V and 4 bases at J; junction bases unmatched: 9. CDR3 coding DNA: TGTGCCAGCATCCTTAGCGGGAGACTGGCAGATACGCAGTATTTT. The encoded protein is CASILSGRLADTQYF.

The chain links TRBV2 to TRBJ2-7; 8 bases match TRBD1. The ends lost 5 bases at V and 6 bases at J; junction bases unmatched: 6. Germline CDR1 SNHLY, CDR2 FYNNEI. There are 13 residues in the CDR3. CDR3 loop: CASSLDRAFEQYF. CDR3 nucleotides: TGTGCCAGCAGTCTGGACAGGGCGTTCGAGCAGTACTTC.

This chain uses TRBV6-5 with TRBJ1-5; TRBD1 aligns across 7 bases. CDR3 length equals 15 residues. Per the germline V gene, CDR1 is MNHEY and CDR2 is SVGAGI. With 6 bases clipped from V and 5 bases from J, the junction kept 10 bases outside the gene matches. The DNA for the CDR3 is TGTGCCAGCAGGACCCGGGACAGAGTAGATCAGCCCCAGCATTTT. The encoded protein is CASRTRDRVDQPQHF.

This clone was counted a few times. The chain couples TRBV7-9 to TRBJ1-6; 7 nucleotides line up with TRBD1. This CDR3 has 14 amino acids. V shed 7 bases and J 9 bases; nucleotides not matched to a gene: 9. Per germline, CDR1 SEHNR and CDR2 FQNEAQ (reference sequence). The CDR3 spells CASTIGQVFSPLHF. The CDR3 bases are TGTGCCAGCACCATTGGACAGGTCTTTTCACCCCTCCACTTT.

The V gene is TRBV6-4, the J gene TRBJ2-1, with 15 bases that match TRBD2. The V gene end was trimmed by 4 bases and the J gene end by 8 bases; junction bases not matched to a gene: 6. This CDR3 contains 16 residues. Germline CDR1 reads MRHNA; CDR2 reads SNTAGT. CDR3 coding DNA: TGTGCCAGCAGTGCCGGGACTAGCGGGAGGATCGATGAGCAGTTCTTC. Its translation is CASSAGTSGRIDEQFF.

The rearrangement uses TRBV24-1 and TRBJ2-3; TRBD1 might be the D (6 bases). V lost 7 bases, J lost 4 bases, and 14 bases lay in between. In germline, CDR1 is KGHDR, CDR2 SFDVKD. This CDR3 spans 14 amino acids. The CDR3 bases are TGTGCCACCAGCGCCCTAAAGGGGGCAGATACGCAGTATTTT. This gives the protein CATSALKGADTQYF.

The chain links TRBV6-2 or TRBV6-3 to TRBJ2-7; 12 nucleotides agree with TRBD2. Germline-derived CDR1 and CDR2 are MNHEY and SVGEGT. This CDR3 has 15 amino acids. Trimming removed 2 bases from V and 2 bases from J; junction bases left unmatched: 1. The CDR3 loop is CASSYLAGGPYEQYF. The CDR3 coding sequence is TGTGCCAGCAGTTACCTAGCGGGAGGGCCCTACGAGCAGTACTTC.

V is TRBV12-5 and J is TRBJ2-3, with D tentatively TRBD2 (7 bases). Germline V CDR1 and CDR2: LGHNT, FRNRAP. CDR3 length: 14 amino acids. The germline V and J ends were trimmed by 6 bases and 5 bases, with 15 bases remaining between them. CDR3 nucleotide sequence: TGTGCTAGTGGGGGGGGGCCCAGGGTAGATACGCAGTATTTT. It translates to CASGGGPRVDTQYF.

This clone appeared once. This chain connects TRBV19 to TRBJ2-6, with 9 bases fitting TRBD2. Per germline, CDR1 LNHDA and CDR2 SQIVND (reference sequence). The CDR3 is made up of 16 amino acids. V dropped 3 bases and J dropped 5; count of bases not matched to a gene: 5. The CDR3 nucleotides are TGTGCCAGTAGTATTCTTTCTAGCGGGAGGGCCAACGTCCTGACTTTC. Its protein is CASSILSSGRANVLTF.

This rearrangement joins TRBV27 to TRBJ2-1; D not resolved. CDR1 is MNHEY, CDR2 SMNVEV, per germline (reference sequence). V was shortened by 5 bases and J by 9 bases, with 17 bases between the two germline ends. The length of the CDR3 is 14 residues. For the CDR3, the DNA is TGTGCCAGCAGTAGTTTACTTAACAGTGGTGAGCAGTTCTTC. Amino acid sequence: CASSSLLNSGEQFF.

The V call is TRBV13, the J call TRBJ2-2; 10 bases line up with TRBD2. Losses at the gene ends were 6 bases for V and 6 bases for J; bases not matched to a gene: 10. The CDR3 sequence is 16 residues long. Per germline, CDR1 PRHDT and CDR2 FYEKMQ (reference sequence). The CDR3 region is CASRPPSGRGSGELFF. CDR3 DNA sequence: TGTGCCAGCAGACCTCCTAGCGGGAGAGGATCCGGGGAGCTGTTTTTT.

The V and J genes are TRBV7-3 and TRBJ2-1; TRBD2 matches at 10 bases. Germline CDR1 reads SGHTA; CDR2 reads FQGTGA. The CDR3 sequence is 13 residues long. V lost 5 bases, J lost 9 bases, and 4 bases stayed unmatched. Here the CDR3 DNA reads TGTGCCAGCAGCATAGCGGGGGGTCGTGAGCAGTTCTTC. This translates into CASSIAGGREQFF.

This clone was seen a few times. The chain couples TRBV5-1 to TRBJ2-7; D is undetermined. CDR1 is SGHRS, CDR2 YFSETQ, per germline. V was clipped by 6 bases and J by 0 bases, with 13 bases between them. The CDR3 runs 14 residues. This chain's CDR3 is CASMPQASSYEQYF. CDR3 bases: TGCGCCAGCATGCCGCAAGCGAGCTCCTACGAGCAGTACTTC.

The chain recombines TRBV7-9 with TRBJ1-2; no firm D call. Germline V gene data show CDR1 as SEHNR and CDR2 as FQNEAQ (reference sequence). With 3 bases removed from V and 0 bases from J, the gap between germline ends came to 8 bases. CDR3 length: 14 amino acids. CDR3 sequence reads: CASSFLTSNYGYTF. The CDR3 DNA follows: TGTGCCAGCAGCTTTTTGACTTCTAACTATGGCTACACCTTC.